This TCR beta chain was identified during a study of T cell repertoires in ileal Crohn's disease. Overall study context: Thiopurines (around ten) or anti-TNF agents (approximately 20) were given postoperatively to about half.

Using immunoSEQ multiplex PCR, the repertoire was profiled, and TCRdb retains in-frame clones only, with some absent. The sample consists of several thousand clones, about three quarters of them appearing once. The TCR sequence derives from an adult with Crohn's disease. The sample was ileal tissue.

CDR3 sequence: CASSPGREGGYTF. CDR3 DNA sequence: TGTGCCAGCAGCCCAGGAAGGGAGGGTGGCTACACCTTC. The chain carries TRBV9 and TRBJ1-2; D remains unclear. The germline V gene has CDR1 SGDLS and CDR2 YYNGEE. The CDR3 extends over 13 amino acids. V lost 4 bases and J lost 7, with 14 bases in between.